A selection of T cell receptor beta chains follows, all from one sample in a study of T cells expressing NK-cell markers. TCRdb re-called the 5' RACE reads and gives one entry per CDR3 protein, without DNA. The record lists about 120,000 distinct CDR3 sequences, of which the ten most abundant hold approximately 17%. The sequenced material came from blood T cells: a sorted CD56 or NKG2C T cell subset, CD4+ or CD8+ T cells, or bulk PBMC T cells (not recorded which). These receptors were collected from a woman aged 18 to 75 in good health. CDR3s include the opening cysteine and the closing phenylalanine or tryptophan. The order of the fields is CDR3 length, V gene, J gene, CDR3 protein.

18,TRBV15,TRBJ2-3,CATSRKPLKTGSTDTQYF
14,TRBV10-3,TRBJ2-5,CAISESNLLETQYF
13,TRBV13,TRBJ2-1,CASSPLLTNEQFF
14,TRBV25-1,TRBJ2-1,CASSDRQGMNEQFF
13,TRBV7-9,TRBJ2-3,CATIHREGDTQYF
14,TRBV27,TRBJ2-2,CASSLQTDTGELFF
14,TRBV5-1,TRBJ1-6,CASSLDRDNSPLHF
17,TRBV12-3/TRBV12-4,TRBJ1-6,CASSAGLGGDYNSPLHF
16,TRBV5-1,TRBJ2-1,CASSLVTAGRNNEQFF
14,TRBV5-4,TRBJ2-2,CASSPDGGTGELFF
14,TRBV29-1,TRBJ2-2,CSVAGGLNTGELFF
13,TRBV7-9,TRBJ1-1,CASSLPGSTEAFF
17,TRBV29-1,TRBJ2-3,CSVEDPFGQANTDTQYF
17,TRBV12-3/TRBV12-4,TRBJ2-1,CASTLRASGRPYNEQFF
12,TRBV29-1,TRBJ2-5,CSVVLSGETQYF